The TCR beta chain under discussion was sequenced for a study of T-cell memory formation after mild COVID-19. Study at large: Most TCR clusters belonged to a single donor.

A 5'RACE reaction primed in the constant segment made cDNA libraries of TCR alpha and TCR beta, and these carried sample barcodes and UMIs. TCRdb re-analysed the 5' RACE reads in MiXCR, keeping a single row per CDR3 protein. Here the sample spans 450,000 to 650,000 distinct CDR3 sequences, about 22% being singletons. With respect to this clonotype: Its cognate antigen is unknown.

Broader study findings: Cross-reactive memory seemingly joined, as some responding clones were found in pre-infection memory.

CDR1 GTSNPN and CDR2 SVGIG come from the germline V gene (reference sequence). This CDR3 contains 14 residues. The ends were cut back, 5 bases at V and 0 bases at J, with 13 bases in the middle. Sequencing was carried out using PBMCs or a T cell subset sorted from them (not recorded which). The genes are TRBV30 and TRBJ2-5; D unresolved. This clonotype was obtained from an adult woman who had mild COVID-19 (a few samples of this study predate the infection). Cell type and time point are not known. CDR3 in DNA: TGTGCCTGGTCCTCGGACGGGTACCAAGAGACCCAGTACTTC. This codes for CAWSSDGYQETQYF.